This T cell receptor beta chain appears in the sequencing data of a study of blood T cell repertoires in COVID-19. Study summary: Sources were T cells, B-cell-depleted T cells, or PBMCs; the material itself was cDNA or gDNA.

Deletions cut 6 bases from V and 5 bases from J, with 8 bases between. The CDR3 has 11 residues. Germline V CDR1 and CDR2: MDHEN, SYDVKM. Authors' data handling: Amplified reference gene primers provided the basis for estimating nucleated cell counts. Here immunoSEQ multiplex PCR was the method, and the copy in TCRdb shows in-frame clones only, minus some. The DNA gave D and trimming, while V, J and clone size come from that table. In the table there are under 300,000 clones, 75% to 95% of which are singletons. Participants spanned ages about 18 to 90 years and resided in about two dozen US areas. The rearrangement joins TRBV28 to TRBJ2-7; tentatively, D is TRBD1 (5 bases). This clonotype was sampled from a young woman who had recovered from COVID-19. Sequenced material: PBMCs or T cells enriched from blood (not recorded which). The CDR3 region has the DNA TGTGCCAGCAGCAAGGGGCACGAGCAGTACTTC. Amino acid sequence: CASSKGHEQYF.